A single sample gave rise to the 27 T cell receptor beta chains below, sequenced in a study of shared clonotypes between healthy human individuals. Repertoires were generated with immunoSEQ multiplex PCR, while TCRdb's copy carries only in-frame clones and drops some. This sample yields about half a million clones, of which around 79% are seen a single time; about an eighth belongs to the top ten. Sequenced input: PBMCs. Receptors originate from a woman between 40 and 50 years old in good health. Some clones in this sample may be carry-over from other donors' samples.

This clone was recorded only once. The chain links TRBV7-8 to TRBJ2-5; D is possibly TRBD1 (6 bases). The CDR3 has 13 amino acids. CDR1 and CDR2 from the germline V gene are SGHVS and FQNEAQ. V lost 5 bases to trimming and J lost 11 bases, with 18 bases between them. The CDR3 sequence: CASSRPGGRAQYF. The CDR3 DNA reads as TGTGCCAGCAGCAGACCTGGGGGCCGGGCGCAGTACTTC.

Note on this clone: This same CDR3 is encoded by further DNA sequences in the sample. The V call is TRBV29-1, the J call TRBJ1-1, with TRBD1 matching over 8 bases. Germline values: CDR1 SQVTM, CDR2 ANQGSEA. V lost 6 bases, J lost 4 bases, and 7 bases stayed unmatched. The CDR3 sequence is 13 residues long. CDR3 DNA: TGCAGCGTCGAACAGGGGGGAGGCACTGAAGCTTTCTTT. It yields the protein CSVEQGGGTEAFF.

V is TRBV7-9 and J is TRBJ1-2, with D hard to call. V dropped 4 bases and J dropped 1 base, with 13 bases sitting between them. This CDR3 has 15 amino acids. Germline CDR1 SEHNR, CDR2 FQNEAQ (reference sequence). The chain's CDR3 is CASSSPRLDNYGYTF. The CDR3 DNA reads as TGTGCCAGCAGCTCCCCCCGGTTGGATAACTATGGCTACACCTTC.

The genes are TRBV19 and TRBJ1-4; tentatively, D is TRBD1 (5 bases). The V gene's germline CDR1 is LNHDA and CDR2 SQIVND (reference sequence). V was pared by 4 bases and J by 0 bases, with 24 bases between. This CDR3 contains 20 residues. This CDR3 is CASSNGASNFMASTNEKLFF. CDR3 nucleotides: TGTGCCAGTAGTAATGGGGCCTCCAATTTCATGGCCTCAACTAATGAAAAACTGTTTTTT.

This chain connects TRBV9 to TRBJ2-1, with TRBD2 matching 13 bases. This CDR3 spans 16 amino acids. V trimming: 2 bases; J trimming: 7 bases; junction bases outside the gene matches: 6. Germline lookup yields CDR1 SGDLS and CDR2 YYNGEE. Here the CDR3 DNA reads TGTGCCAGCAGCGTTACTAGCGGGAGGGTGTTTAATGAGCAGTTCTTC. It translates to CASSVTSGRVFNEQFF.

The chain uses TRBV5-8 and TRBJ2-2; 11 bases map to TRBD2. CDR1 is SGHTS and CDR2 is YDEGEE in the germline V gene. The CDR3 is 16 amino acids. Trimming removed 5 bases from V and 5 bases from J; junction bases left unmatched: 8. CDR3 loop: CASRNGLAGQTGELFF. For the CDR3, the DNA is TGTGCCAGCAGAAACGGACTAGCGGGTCAAACCGGGGAGCTGTTTTTT.

The V gene is TRBV7-9, the J gene TRBJ1-5; D remains unclear. Trimming shortened V by 0 bases and J by 6 bases, and 6 bases separated the two germline ends. The CDR3 sequence is 13 residues long. In germline, CDR1 is SEHNR, CDR2 FQNEAQ (reference sequence). This chain's CDR3 is CASSLAGIQPQHF. Here the CDR3 DNA reads TGTGCCAGCAGCTTAGCCGGAATTCAGCCCCAGCATTTT.

On this clone: Distinct nucleotide sequences in the sample also encode this CDR3. The chain joins TRBV7-9 to TRBJ2-7; TRBD1 aligns across 7 bases. V lost 5 bases, J lost 3 bases, and 7 bases stayed unmatched. CDR1 is SEHNR and CDR2 is FQNEAQ in the germline V gene (reference sequence). The CDR3 is 14 amino acids. CDR3 in amino acids: CASSPRTGHYEQYF. CDR3 nucleotides: TGTGCCAGCAGCCCCCGGACAGGCCACTACGAGCAGTACTTC.

This clone has more than one count but fewer than ten. The chain is built from TRBV2 and TRBJ2-1, with D possibly TRBD1 on 6 matching bases. The CDR3 totals 16 residues. CDR1 and CDR2 (germline): SNHLY, FYNNEI. V was cut by 3 bases and J by 10 bases, with 22 bases left in between. In DNA, the CDR3 is TGTGCCAGCAGTGATAAGGACAGCCCCACAGGAAGGGAGCAGTTCTTC. Amino acids: CASSDKDSPTGREQFF. Based on the CDR3 plus reference TRBV2 and TRBJ2-1, the full variable domain is EPEVTQTPSHQVTQMGQEVILRCVPISNHLYFYWYRQILGQKVEFLVSFYNNEISEKSEIFDDQFSVERPDGSNFTLKIRSTKLEDSAMYFCASSDKDSPTGREQFFGPGTRLTVL.

V and J are TRBV6-4 and TRBJ2-1; TRBD2 matches at 9 bases. Germline trimming cut 2 bases from V and 2 bases from J; bases unmatched to any gene: 4. The CDR3 runs 16 residues. The V gene's germline CDR1 is MRHNA and CDR2 SNTAGT. The CDR3 region has the DNA TGTGCCAGCAGTGACGAACCTAGCGGGGCCTACAATGAGCAGTTCTTC. Residues: CASSDEPSGAYNEQFF.

The chain is built from TRBV11-1 and TRBJ1-1; D is unclear. The length of the CDR3 is 13 residues. V lost 3 bases and J 1 base, leaving 6 bases between the germline ends. CDR1 is SGHAT and CDR2 is FQDESV in the germline V gene (reference sequence). CDR3 DNA: TGTGCCAGCAGCTTCTCGGAGAACACTGAAGCTTTCTTT. Protein product: CASSFSENTEAFF.

This clone was seen only once. CDR3: CASSYRGAETQYF. The DNA for the CDR3 is TGTGCCAGCAGTTATAGGGGGGCAGAGACCCAGTACTTC. The gene calls are TRBV28 and TRBJ2-5; either TRBD1 or TRBD2 may supply D (6 bases each). Germline V gene sequence: CDR1 MDHEN, CDR2 SYDVKM. The CDR3 extends over 13 amino acids. V gave up 4 bases and J gave up 4 bases, with 10 bases separating them. Complete variable domain (other parts from reference TRBV28 and TRBJ2-5): DVKVTQSSRYLVKRTGEKVFLECVQDMDHENMFWYRQDPGLGLRLIYFSYDVKMKEKGDIPEGYSVSREKKERFSLILESASTNQTSMYLCASSYRGAETQYFGPGTRLLVL.

The rearrangement uses TRBV18 and TRBJ2-6; TRBD1 might be the D (7 bases). The CDR3 length is 15 residues. Between the trimmed V and J ends, which lost 2 bases and 6 bases, there was a span of 11 bases. The V gene's germline CDR1 is KGHSH and CDR2 LQKENI. The CDR3 here is CASSPTRGAANVLTF. CDR3 sequence (DNA): TGTGCCAGCTCACCAACCAGGGGGGCGGCCAACGTCCTGACTTTC.

The chain combines TRBV5-1 with TRBJ1-2; no clear D gene. Germline CDR1 is SGHRS and CDR2 is YFSETQ. Between the trimmed V and J ends, which lost 0 bases and 0 bases, there was a span of 6 bases. There are 14 residues in the CDR3. The CDR3 reads CASSLERANYGYTF. The DNA of the CDR3 is TGCGCCAGCAGCTTGGAAAGGGCTAACTATGGCTACACCTTC.

The V gene is TRBV23-1, the J gene TRBJ2-1; D not resolved. TRBV23-1 is an open reading frame, and its role is uncertain. The CDR3 runs 14 residues. V shed 4 bases and J shed 3 bases, with 10 bases lying between them. The CDR3: CASSPPGHYNEQFF. The CDR3, as DNA: TGCGCCAGCAGTCCCCCGGGCCACTACAATGAGCAGTTCTTC.

This clone was counted a single time. V gene TRBV28 combines with J gene TRBJ2-7; 9 bases are shared with TRBD2. This CDR3 region has 17 residues. Germline CDR1 reads MDHEN; CDR2 reads SYDVKM. Trimming at V came to 7 bases and at J to 2 bases, leaving 15 bases not matched to a gene. The CDR3 DNA sequence: TGTGCCAGCACCTCGATAGCGGGAGCAGGGCCTCCCTACGAGCAGTACTTC. As protein: CASTSIAGAGPPYEQYF.

The chain couples TRBV5-4 to TRBJ1-1; D gene uncertain. The CDR3 runs 12 residues. Germline CDR1 is SGHNT and CDR2 is YYREEE (reference sequence). V was shortened by 5 bases and J by 0 bases, with 5 bases between the two germline ends. The CDR3 nucleotides read TGTGCCAGCAGAGCCATGAACACTGAAGCTTTCTTT. Encoded protein: CASRAMNTEAFF.

This chain joins TRBV19 and TRBJ2-5, with 12 bases identical to TRBD2. J was trimmed by 3 bases and V by 4 bases; bases with no gene match: 12. The length of the CDR3 is 18 residues. Germline V CDR1 and CDR2: LNHDA, SQIVND (reference sequence). DNA for the CDR3: TGTGCCAGTAGTAAGACTAGCGGGAGTTTCCCCTGGGAAGAGACCCAGTACTTC. It yields the protein CASSKTSGSFPWEETQYF.

The chain uses TRBV10-1 and TRBJ2-2, with 10 bases matching TRBD2. This CDR3 region has 18 residues. Germline assignment: CDR1 WNHNN and CDR2 SYGVQD (reference sequence). V was pared by 0 bases and J by 7 bases, with 11 bases of the junction left unmatched. CDR3 loop: CASSESGGLAGVHGELFF. The CDR3 DNA reads as TGCGCCAGCAGTGAGTCCGGAGGGCTAGCGGGAGTTCACGGGGAGCTGTTTTTT.

The chain employs TRBV2 and TRBJ2-1, with D perhaps assigned TRBD1 or TRBD2 (6 bases each). The CDR3 length is 13 residues. V was pared by 9 bases and J by 4 bases, with 13 bases between. Germline lookup yields CDR1 SNHLY and CDR2 FYNNEI. In nucleotides, the CDR3 is TGTGCCAGGGCGGAGGGGGGTTACAATGAGCAGTTCTTC. Amino acids: CARAEGGYNEQFF.

V is TRBV5-1 and J is TRBJ2-1, with D maybe TRBD2 (5 bases). CDR1 SGHRS and CDR2 YFSETQ come from the germline V gene. This CDR3 is built from 14 residues. V was pared by 0 bases and J by 4 bases, with 8 bases between. The CDR3 region is CASSLARAYNEQFF. In DNA form, the CDR3 reads TGCGCCAGCAGCTTGGCGCGGGCTTACAATGAGCAGTTCTTC.

This clone was counted a single time. This chain connects TRBV18 to TRBJ1-2, with D possibly matching TRBD1 (6 bases). The germline V and J ends were trimmed by 6 bases and 5 bases, with 19 bases remaining between them. CDR1 and CDR2 from the germline V gene are KGHSH and LQKENI. CDR3 length equals 15 residues. In DNA form, the CDR3 reads TGTGCCAGCTCGAGGGACACCTCGGGGGAGTATGGCTACACCTTC. Its translation: CASSRDTSGEYGYTF.

This chain connects TRBV30 to TRBJ2-7; D may correspond to TRBD1 or TRBD2 (5 bases each). Germline V lookup: CDR1 GTSNPN, CDR2 SVGIG (reference sequence). V lost 4 bases and J lost 6, with 25 bases in between. The CDR3 contains 16 residues. The CDR3 DNA reads TGTGCCTGGATCCCGACGACCTACGGGGAGAGGGGCGAGCAGTACTTC. Amino acids: CAWIPTTYGERGEQYF.

V is TRBV7-2 and J is TRBJ1-3, with D hard to call. The CDR3 contains 15 residues. CDR1 and CDR2 from the germline V gene are SGHTA and FQGNSA. V dropped 1 base and J dropped 2 bases, with 9 bases sitting between them. In DNA form, the CDR3 reads TGTGCCAGCAGCTTAGATACCGGTGCTGGAAACACCATATATTTT. Protein: CASSLDTGAGNTIYF.

The rearrangement joins TRBV7-3 to TRBJ2-5, with TRBD2 matching 8 bases. V trimming: 5 bases; J trimming: 6 bases; junction bases outside the gene matches: 11. The CDR3 extends over 15 amino acids. Germline V lookup: CDR1 SGHTA, CDR2 FQGTGA. The CDR3 DNA reads as TGTGCCAGCAGCGCCGTAGCGGGGAATGGAAAGACCCAGTACTTC. Protein product: CASSAVAGNGKTQYF.

The gene calls are TRBV7-6 and TRBJ2-2; D unclear. This CDR3 contains 15 residues. V dropped 5 bases and J dropped 4 bases, with 14 bases sitting between them. Germline V gives CDR1 SGHVS, CDR2 FNYEAQ. CDR3 protein: CASSATSIGTGELFF. The CDR3 nucleotides read TGTGCCAGCAGCGCTACAAGCATCGGCACCGGGGAGCTGTTTTTT. Drawing the rest from reference TRBV7-6 and TRBJ2-2, the complete variable domain is GAGVSQSPRYKVTKRGQDVALRCDPISGHVSLYWYRQALGQGPEFLTYFNYEAQQDKSGLPNDRFSAERPEGSISTLTIQRTEQRDSAMYRCASSATSIGTGELFFGEGSRLTVL.

The chain links TRBV10-3 to TRBJ2-3; maybe TRBD2 (6 bases). Germline CDR1 and CDR2: ENHRY and SYGVKD. V was clipped by 3 bases and J by 0 bases, with 16 bases between them. The CDR3 totals 17 residues. CDR3 in amino acids: CAISDGLGRGSTDTQYF. As DNA, the CDR3 is TGTGCCATCAGTGACGGCCTTGGGCGGGGTAGCACAGATACGCAGTATTTT.